This record covers a single T cell receptor beta chain. Its antigen is still unknown. Nothing much larger sits one base from this clone, and base qualities are not available. At the junction V is shortened by 5 bases and J by 6 bases, with 17 bases in between. As encoded in the germline V gene, CDR1 is MNHEY while CDR2 is SVGAGI. The CDR3 runs 15 residues from the cysteine to the phenylalanine. Solely the CDR3 DNA is kept, with 45 bases framed from the first base. These data come from a study of control samples from healthy donors and cancer patients (dated by TCRdb to the early 2020s). Library prep was done by the immunoSEQ multiplex PCR assay. Sourced from immuneACCESS, this table was stored by TCRdb with only in-frame sequences that have V and J called. A share of the clones is absent; for the studies checked, an unresolved V gene accounts for under half, and the remainder has no known explanation. This sample comprises roughly 49,000 clones, roughly 86% of them detected only once. Jointly, the top ten make up around 40% of the sample.

The sequence links TRBV6-5 to TRBJ2-1; perhaps TRBD1 is the D gene, with 6 bases matching. The specimen sequenced was PBMCs. The clonotype was recovered from a man between 50 and 59 years old with head and neck cancer. The DNA sequence is as follows: TGTGCCAGCAGTCCCGGGACACTGGTGGTCAATGAGCAGTTCTTC. This gives the protein CASSPGTLVVNEQFF.